A single T cell receptor (beta chain) is shown here with its context. The antigen remains undetermined. An input of roughly 0.45 to 1 ug of RNA was subjected to reverse transcription using random hexamers. TCRdb called the immunoSEQ multiplex PCR reads again in MiXCR, with one record for every CDR3 protein. The data show about 85,000 distinct CDR3 sequences, 85% to 95% seen once. The data belong to a study of CD8 T cells in Susac syndrome. Across the whole study: The sequenced Susac syndrome patients comprised roughly 6 with active disease and roughly 8 in remission. General study results and limits: In total CD8+ repertoires, 15 to 20 Susac-specific public clones were found, and in CD8+ TEMRA repertoires, five were found. In its TCR sequencing and HLA analysis, the study acknowledged that the number of individuals was relatively small.

This sequence was found in a human donor with Susac syndrome. The sample was CD8+ T cells from PBMCs.

For the CDR3, the DNA is TGCAGTGCTAGAGCCGACAGGGAGGGCCGCTACGAGCAGTACTTC. It encodes CSARADREGRYEQYF. The V call is TRBV20-1, the J call TRBJ2-7; D possibly matches TRBD1 or TRBD2 (7 bases each). V dropped 1 base and J dropped 3 bases, with 16 bases sitting between them. The CDR3 sequence is 15 residues long. Germline CDR1 reads DFQATT; CDR2 reads SNEGSKA (reference sequence).